This is a list of T cell receptor beta chains from one sample in a study of blood T cell repertoires in COVID-19. Libraries were prepared by immunoSEQ multiplex PCR; TCRdb keeps only in-frame clonotypes and omits some of them. This sample carries fewer than 400,000 clones, around 84% of them seen once, and the ten largest clones take around 4.6%. Sequenced sample: PBMCs or T cells enriched from blood (not recorded which). These receptors all come from a man in his thirties or forties who had recovered from COVID-19. The CDR3 runs from the conserved cysteine through the conserved F or W. D genes are given only for firm matches. The size field is filled for only some rows; it gives once, few, many or a size class.

>.|TRBD1|TRBJ2-1|TRBV7-9
TGTGCCAGCAGCTTAGCTCGGACAGGGGGCGCGGTGAGTGAGCAGTTCTTC
CASSLARTGGAVSEQFF
>.|TRBD1|TRBJ2-7|TRBV30
TGTGCCTCTGGGACAGGGAAGTACGAGCAGTACTTC
CASGTGKYEQYF
>.|.|TRBJ2-7|TRBV7-9
TGTGCCTCGGCTCGGGCGGGACCCTACGAGCAGTACTTC
CASARAGPYEQYF
>.|.|TRBJ1-1|TRBV6-5
TGTGCCAGCAGCGGGTCCTATGTTGAAGCTTTCTTT
CASSGSYVEAFF
>.|TRBD1|TRBJ1-2|TRBV18
TGTGCCAGCTCACCACCGACAGGGCGCTATGGCTACACCTTC
CASSPPTGRYGYTF
>once|.|TRBJ2-3|TRBV19
TGTGCCAGTAGGCAGGGCGGCACAGATACGCAGTATTTT
CASRQGGTDTQYF
>.|TRBD2|TRBJ2-5|TRBV28
TGTGCCAGCAGTCGGGGACTAGCGGCCATCGGAGAGACCCAGTACTTC
CASSRGLAAIGETQYF
>once|TRBD1|TRBJ2-1|TRBV19
TGTGCCAGTAGTCTGAGACAGGGGCGTTCCTACAATGAGCAGTTCTTC
CASSLRQGRSYNEQFF
>few|.|TRBJ1-5|TRBV21-1
TGTGCCAGCGGGCCGAGTCATAGCAATCAGCCCCAGCATTTT
CASGPSHSNQPQHF
>.|TRBD1|TRBJ1-1|TRBV6-5
TGTGTCACCCTGATGACAGGGAGGAACACTGAAGCTTTCTTT
CVTLMTGRNTEAFF
>.|.|TRBJ2-5|TRBV29-1
TGCAGCGTTGAGACAGTGCATCAGTACTTC
CSVETVHQYF
>.|TRBD2|TRBJ2-3|TRBV7-2
TGTGCCAGCAGCAGAGCGGGAGGGTCTGGAGATACGCAGTATTTT
CASSRAGGSGDTQYF
>.|.|TRBJ2-4|TRBV10-1
TGCGCCAGCAGTGAGTTGGGGCCAAGGGACATTCAGTACTTC
CASSELGPRDIQYF
>.|.|TRBJ2-7|TRBV4-1
TGCGCCAGCAGCCAAGTCGCACAGTCCCCTCAGTACGAGCAGTACTTC
CASSQVAQSPQYEQYF
>.|.|TRBJ1-3|TRBV5-6
TGTGCCAGCAGCCCCGGTGTAGGGGTTGATTCTGGAAACACCATATATTTT
CASSPGVGVDSGNTIYF
>once|TRBD1|TRBJ2-7|TRBV12-3/TRBV12-4
TGTGCCAGCAGTTCCCGGGACAGGGATGAGCAGTACTTC
CASSSRDRDEQYF
>.|TRBD1|TRBJ2-7|TRBV5-1
TGCGCCAGCAGCTCAAGTCCCGGGACAGGGGACGAGCAGTACTTC
CASSSSPGTGDEQYF
>.|.|TRBJ2-5|TRBV11-1
TGTGCCAGCAGCTTAGGGGGACTCTATAGGGAAGAGACCCAGTACTTC
CASSLGGLYREETQYF
>.|.|TRBJ2-7|TRBV28
TGTGCCAGCTCCTCCGGGAGCTCCTACGAGCAGTACTTC
CASSSGSSYEQYF
>.|TRBD1|TRBJ2-7|TRBV7-9
TGTGCCAGCAGCTTGGGGACAGGTAACTACGAGCAGTACTTC
CASSLGTGNYEQYF
>.|.|TRBJ1-5|TRBV7-2
TGTGCCAGCAGCTTAGGGGGGGGTGGTCAGCCCCAGCATTTT
CASSLGGGGQPQHF
>.|.|TRBJ1-5|TRBV7-8
TGTGCCAGCAGCTTAGCAGGGGCGGGCAATCAGCCCCAGCATTTT
CASSLAGAGNQPQHF
>.|TRBD1|TRBJ2-5|TRBV2
TGTGCCAGCAGCGAAGTTAAACAGGGGCAAGAGACCCAGTACTTC
CASSEVKQGQETQYF
>.|.|TRBJ1-1|TRBV3-1/TRBV3-2
TGTGCCAGCAGCCAAGAAAACGGTAACACTGAAGCTTTCTTT
CASSQENGNTEAFF